This TCR beta chain was sequenced in a study of T-cell memory formation after mild COVID-19. Overall study results and limits: Later expanders leaned CD4+, whereas clones that contracted between day 15 and 85 were balanced CD4/CD8.

In germline, CDR1 is MGHRA, CDR2 YSYEKL. The V gene lost 0 bases and the J gene lost 5 bases, with 13 bases spanning the gap. This CDR3 is 15 amino acids long. Concerning this clonotype: Its antigen remains unknown.

MiXCR was run by TCRdb on the 5' RACE reads, yielding one entry per CDR3 protein. The data show hundreds of thousands of distinct CDR3 sequences, roughly an eighth seen once. The sequenced sample was PBMCs or a T cell subset sorted from them (not recorded which). The genes are TRBV4-1 and TRBJ2-5; D possibly corresponds to TRBD2 (5 bases). The receptor was isolated from a man between 18 and 35 years old who had mild COVID-19 (a few samples of this study predate the infection). Cell type and time point are not known. In DNA, the CDR3 is TGCGCCAGCAGCCAAGATCCCGGGGAGCGGGAGACCCAGTACTTC. Its protein is CASSQDPGERETQYF.